Sequencing of this T cell receptor (beta chain) was carried out in a study of T cell responses to AZD1222 COVID-19 vaccine. In germline, CDR1 is MDHEN, CDR2 SYDVKM. The CDR3 is made up of 14 amino acids. V lost 10 bases and J 2 bases, leaving 15 bases between the germline ends. TCRdb's copy holds only in-frame clones and misses some; the assay was immunoSEQ multiplex PCR. The data contain fewer than 95,000 clones, roughly 90% of them singletons. Second-dose timings of about 4 or about 12 weeks were pooled. The sample was peripheral blood, taken 28 days after the second AZD1222 dose. This sequence originates from an adult who received the AZD1222 COVID-19 vaccine. This rearrangement joins TRBV28 to TRBJ2-1, with D uncertain. CDR3 nucleotides: TGTGCCACCAATCGAGCTCGCCCCTACAATGAGCAGTTCTTC. Protein product: CATNRARPYNEQFF.